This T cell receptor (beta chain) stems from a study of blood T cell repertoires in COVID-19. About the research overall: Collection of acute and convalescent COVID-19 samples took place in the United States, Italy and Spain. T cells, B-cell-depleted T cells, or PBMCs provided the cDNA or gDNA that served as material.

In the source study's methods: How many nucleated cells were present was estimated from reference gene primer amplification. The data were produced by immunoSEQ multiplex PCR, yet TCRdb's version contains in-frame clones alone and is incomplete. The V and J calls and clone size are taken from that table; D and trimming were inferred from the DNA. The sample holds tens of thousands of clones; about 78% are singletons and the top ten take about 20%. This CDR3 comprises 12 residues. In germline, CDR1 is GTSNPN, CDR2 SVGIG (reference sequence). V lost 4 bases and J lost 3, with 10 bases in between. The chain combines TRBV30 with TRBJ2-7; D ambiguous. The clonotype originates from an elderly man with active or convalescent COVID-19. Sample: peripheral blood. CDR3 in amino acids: CAWMQSGYEQYF. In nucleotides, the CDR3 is TGTGCCTGGATGCAATCGGGCTACGAGCAGTACTTC. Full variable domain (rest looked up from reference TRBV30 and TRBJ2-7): SQTIHQWPATLVQPVGSPLSLECTVEGTSNPNLYWYRQAAGRGLQLLFYSVGIGQISSEVPQNLSASRPQDRQFILSSKKLLLSDSGFYLCAWMQSGYEQYFGPGTRLTVT.